Presented here are 21 T cell receptor beta chains from one specimen sequenced in a study of blood T cell repertoires in COVID-19. Here immunoSEQ multiplex PCR was the method, and the copy in TCRdb shows in-frame clones only, minus some. Of approximately 50,000 clones detected, around 92% appear once; the ten largest clones hold 7% to 9%. Sequencing was done on a sample of peripheral blood. All receptors come from a man older than 75 with active or convalescent COVID-19.

In its sample, this clone was seen once. The rearrangement links TRBV4-2 to TRBJ2-1; 9 bases are a match to TRBD1. With V trimmed by 4 bases and J by 5 bases, 6 bases remained unmatched. From germline, CDR1 is LGHNA and CDR2 YNFKEQ. This CDR3 comprises 15 residues. CDR3 DNA: TGTGCCAGCAGCCCAGGGACAGGGCCTAACAATGAGCAGTTCTTC. Translated: CASSPGTGPNNEQFF.

CDR3 sequence reads: CASSQASRGPSGANVLTF. The CDR3 bases are TGCGCCAGCAGCCAAGCTTCCAGGGGGCCTTCTGGGGCCAACGTCCTGACTTTC. The chain combines TRBV4-1 with TRBJ2-6; 8 bases match TRBD1. The germline gives CDR1 MGHRA, CDR2 YSYEKL. The CDR3 extends over 18 amino acids. Trimming cost V 1 base and J 1 base; bases outside gene matches: 6.

V is TRBV11-2 and J is TRBJ2-1; D is possibly TRBD2 (6 bases). V was trimmed by 6 bases and J by 4 bases, leaving 16 bases between them. CDR1 and CDR2 from the germline V gene are SGHAT and FQNNGV. The CDR3 runs to 15 residues. Written as DNA, the CDR3 is TGTGCCAGCAGTGTGGAAGGAGGGCAGTACAATGAGCAGTTCTTC. It yields the protein CASSVEGGQYNEQFF.

This chain uses TRBV28 with TRBJ2-1; 7 bases agree with TRBD1. The V and J ends lost 7 bases and 4 bases, in that order; junction bases with no gene match: 10. The germline gives CDR1 MDHEN, CDR2 SYDVKM. This CDR3 region has 15 residues. The DNA of the CDR3 is TGTGCCAGCAAAGGGACAGACCGGCGTTACAATGAGCAGTTCTTC. Translated, it gives CASKGTDRRYNEQFF. The full variable domain, with the rest looked up from reference TRBV28 and TRBJ2-1, is DVKVTQSSRYLVKRTGEKVFLECVQDMDHENMFWYRQDPGLGLRLIYFSYDVKMKEKGDIPEGYSVSREKKERFSLILESASTNQTSMYLCASKGTDRRYNEQFFGPGTRLTVL.

The chain has TRBV19 and TRBJ2-6; D gene uncertain. Germline values: CDR1 LNHDA, CDR2 SQIVND (reference sequence). There are 15 residues in the CDR3. The V end was cut by 0 bases, the J end by 4 bases, with 7 bases between. The CDR3 protein is CASSIEPTGANVLTF. CDR3 nucleotide sequence: TGTGCCAGTAGTATAGAACCCACAGGGGCCAACGTCCTGACTTTC.

The J gene is TRBJ2-7, the V gene TRBV5-4; D remains unclear. The germline V gene encodes CDR1 SGHNT and CDR2 YYREEE (reference sequence). The V gene lost 0 bases and the J gene lost 2 bases, with 9 bases spanning the gap. CDR3 length equals 14 residues. The CDR3 coding sequence is TGTGCCAGCAGCTTGGAAAATAGCCCCTACGAGCAGTACTTC. Its translation: CASSLENSPYEQYF. The complete variable domain, with remaining parts taken from reference TRBV5-4 and TRBJ2-7, reads ETGVTQSPTHLIKTRGQQVTLRCSSQSGHNTVSWYQQALGQGPQFIFQYYREEENGRGNFPPRFSGLQFPNYSSELNVNALELDDSALYLCASSLENSPYEQYFGPGTRLTVT.

The V gene is TRBV7-2, the J gene TRBJ2-1; D is undetermined. This CDR3 contains 14 residues. Germline V CDR1 and CDR2: SGHTA, FQGNSA. V gave up 1 base and J gave up 4 bases, with 8 bases separating them. CDR3 region: CASSLGEPYNEQFF. CDR3 bases: TGTGCCAGCAGCTTAGGCGAGCCTTACAATGAGCAGTTCTTC.

The sample holds one count of this clone. The chain uses TRBV15 and TRBJ2-7, with a possible D match to TRBD1 (5 bases). CDR3 size: 13 residues. Looked up from germline, CDR1 is LNHNV and CDR2 is YYDKDF (reference sequence). Trimming left V 0 bases short and J 6 bases short, with 9 bases between. Written as DNA, the CDR3 is TGTGCCACCAGCAGAGATCAAGGGGCCGAGCAGTACTTC. Protein: CATSRDQGAEQYF.

The sample holds one count of this clone. The genes are TRBV10-1 and TRBJ2-2; no firm D call. Germline values: CDR1 WNHNN, CDR2 SYGVQD (reference sequence). The CDR3 sequence is 12 residues long. With 5 bases removed from V and 1 base from J, the gap between germline ends came to 2 bases. The CDR3, as DNA: TGCGCCAGCAGTCAGAACACCGGGGAGCTGTTTTTT. It translates to CASSQNTGELFF.

The rearrangement links TRBV19 to TRBJ1-4; D unclear. The germline gives CDR1 LNHDA, CDR2 SQIVND (reference sequence). The V end was cut by 3 bases, the J end by 8 bases, with 4 bases between. The CDR3 contains 11 residues. The CDR3 DNA reads TGTGCCAGTAGTATCGGGGAAAAACTGTTTTTT. Its protein is CASSIGEKLFF.

The chain has TRBV28 and TRBJ2-7, with TRBD1 identical over 7 bases. The J segment lost 3 bases and the V segment lost 4 bases, leaving 9 bases of the junction unmatched. The CDR3 runs to 15 residues. Germline CDR1 MDHEN, CDR2 SYDVKM. CDR3 DNA sequence: TGTGCCAGCAGTTCGATTCGGGCAGGGGGCTACGAGCAGTACTTC. Its protein product is CASSSIRAGGYEQYF.

The chain employs TRBV4-1 and TRBJ2-2; no firm D call. Between the trimmed V and J ends, which lost 1 base and 1 base, there was a span of 10 bases. The CDR3 length is 16 residues. Germline CDR1 MGHRA, CDR2 YSYEKL. CDR3 nucleotide sequence: TGCGCCAGCAGCCAAGGTGTCGAGGAGAACACCGGGGAGCTGTTTTTT. Protein product: CASSQGVEENTGELFF.

This chain connects TRBV7-8 to TRBJ1-2, with D unclear. The V end lost 5 bases, the J end lost 6 bases, and 13 bases lay between the germline ends. The CDR3 loop spans 13 amino acids. Germline CDR1 is SGHVS and CDR2 is FQNEAQ. The CDR3 reads CASSPLRTDGYTF. The CDR3 DNA follows: TGTGCCAGCAGCCCACTCCGAACAGATGGCTACACCTTC.

The chain employs TRBV11-2 and TRBJ2-5; TRBD1 is a possible D gene (5 bases). V lost 0 bases and J lost 7, with 15 bases in between. The V gene's germline CDR1 is SGHAT and CDR2 FQNNGV. The CDR3 spans 15 residues. CDR3 DNA sequence: TGTGCCAGCAGCTTAGAAAGGGGAAACCTAAGGACCCAGTACTTC. This encodes CASSLERGNLRTQYF.

The chain employs TRBV19 and TRBJ1-1, with D tentatively TRBD1 (5 bases). Germline V gene sequence: CDR1 LNHDA, CDR2 SQIVND (reference sequence). Trimming took 7 bases from V and 7 from J, leaving 22 bases between them. The CDR3 is 15 residues long. The CDR3 loop is CASNRQDIRGDEAFF. The CDR3 DNA is TGTGCCAGTAACCGGCAGGATATAAGGGGTGATGAAGCTTTCTTT.

J is TRBJ1-4 and V is TRBV7-9, with 11 positions matching TRBD1. With V trimmed by 0 bases and J by 8 bases, 8 bases remained unmatched. Germline CDR1 is SEHNR and CDR2 is FQNEAQ (reference sequence). The CDR3 has 17 amino acids. CDR3 coding DNA: TGTGCCAGCAGCTTAGCGTATGAGGACAGGGGGCCGGAAAAACTGTTTTTT. Encoded protein: CASSLAYEDRGPEKLFF.

This chain joins TRBV19 and TRBJ2-2; 8 positions match TRBD1. The germline V gene encodes CDR1 LNHDA and CDR2 SQIVND (reference sequence). The CDR3 spans 13 residues. V was clipped by 6 bases and J by 5 bases; unmatched bases: 2. Written as DNA, the CDR3 is TGTGCCAGTAGAAACAGGGGGACCGGGGAGCTGTTTTTT. Its protein is CASRNRGTGELFF.

The chain couples TRBV6-4 to TRBJ2-1; perhaps TRBD1 as D (5 bases). Trimming took off 0 bases at V and 5 bases at J, with 14 bases between the two ends. The CDR3 extends over 16 amino acids. The V gene's germline CDR1 is MRHNA and CDR2 SNTAGT. The DNA for the CDR3 is TGTGCCAGCAGTGACTCCCGACAGCTTGACAACAATGAGCAGTTCTTC. Amino acids: CASSDSRQLDNNEQFF.

The chain uses TRBV30 and TRBJ1-5; D is unclear. Germline V gene data show CDR1 as GTSNPN and CDR2 as SVGIG (reference sequence). The V gene lost 0 bases and the J gene lost 4 bases, with 13 bases spanning the gap. The CDR3 extends over 15 amino acids. This CDR3 reads CAWSVRVGRNQPQHF. The CDR3 DNA is TGTGCCTGGAGTGTAAGAGTGGGCAGAAATCAGCCCCAGCATTTT.

The gene calls are TRBV28 and TRBJ2-7, with a possible D match to TRBD2 (7 bases). V was shortened by 7 bases and J by 2 bases, with 9 bases between the two germline ends. This CDR3 comprises 12 residues. Germline V gene lookup returns CDR1 MDHEN and CDR2 SYDVKM. In nucleotides, the CDR3 is TGTGCCAGCATCGGGGGGCCCTACGAGCAGTACTTC. Protein product: CASIGGPYEQYF.

This clone turned up a few times. V and J are TRBV6-4 and TRBJ1-1; 9 bases are shared with TRBD1. The germline V gene encodes CDR1 MRHNA and CDR2 SNTAGT. V shed 10 bases and J 5 bases; nucleotides not matched to a gene: 8. The CDR3 is 13 amino acids. The CDR3 sequence: CATYSDRGTEAFF. In nucleotides, the CDR3 is TGTGCCACCTACTCGGACAGGGGAACTGAAGCTTTCTTT.